The 10 T cell receptor beta chains reported below all come from one sample, sequenced in a study of blood T cell repertoires in COVID-19. Profiled with immunoSEQ multiplex PCR; TCRdb holds only in-frame clones, not every one. Of 200,000 to 250,000 clones in the sample, about nine tenths were seen once. Sequencing was carried out using PBMCs or T cells enriched from blood (not recorded which). Source of these receptors: a man younger than 35 with acute COVID-19.

CDR3 bases: TGTGCCAGCAGTATCCCCGACAGCTCCCAAGGCTACACCTTC. It encodes CASSIPDSSQGYTF. V and J are TRBV28 and TRBJ1-2; weak D call: TRBD1 (5 bases). Trimming took 5 bases from V and 8 from J, leaving 18 bases between them. CDR1 is MDHEN, CDR2 SYDVKM, per germline. This CDR3 is 14 amino acids long.

As for this clone: The germline gene is not matched at one end of the junction; a read error may be the cause. The rearrangement links TRBV7-7 to TRBJ2-1, with 11 nucleotides matching TRBD2. Germline V CDR1 and CDR2: SSHAT, FNYEAQ (reference sequence). The CDR3 spans 17 residues. CDR3 in amino acids: CASSLSPRLAGRDEQFF. The CDR3, as DNA: TGTGCTAGCAGCTTAAGTCCCAGACTAGCGGGAAGGGATGAGCAGTTCTTC.

The chain links TRBV19 to TRBJ2-5, with 9 bases identical to TRBD2. CDR1 is LNHDA, CDR2 SQIVND, per germline (reference sequence). The CDR3 runs to 17 residues. With 2 bases clipped from V and 1 base from J, the junction kept 8 bases outside the gene matches. In DNA form, the CDR3 reads TGTGCCAGTAGTATATTTTGGGCTAGCGGGACCCAAGAGACCCAGTACTTC. Protein sequence: CASSIFWASGTQETQYF.

This clone came up once. J is TRBJ1-1 and V is TRBV24-1; TRBD1 might be the D (5 bases). Germline V gives CDR1 KGHDR, CDR2 SFDVKD. Trimming removed 0 bases at V and 4 bases at J, with 5 bases between. The CDR3 is made up of 13 amino acids. The DNA for the CDR3 is TGTGCCACCAGTGATTTGAGGGGCACTGAAGCTTTCTTT. This gives the protein CATSDLRGTEAFF.

This clone was seen just once. The gene calls are TRBV28 and TRBJ2-5, with TRBD2 matching 8 bases. V shed 5 bases, J shed 2 bases, and the junction held 7 bases outside the gene matches. Germline lookup yields CDR1 MDHEN and CDR2 SYDVKM. This CDR3 has 15 residues. This CDR3 is CASSRYSGKQETQYF. In DNA form, the CDR3 reads TGTGCCAGCAGTCGCTATAGCGGGAAGCAAGAGACCCAGTACTTC.

V gene TRBV19 combines with J gene TRBJ1-2; D remains ambiguous. Per the germline V gene, CDR1 is LNHDA and CDR2 is SQIVND (reference sequence). Trimming shortened V by 1 base and J by 7 bases, and 16 bases separated the two germline ends. This CDR3 region has 15 residues. CDR3 coding DNA: TGTGCCAGTAGTATAGGGCCGACAAGCTATTCTGGCTACACCTTC. It translates to CASSIGPTSYSGYTF.

V usage is TRBV10-3 and J usage is TRBJ2-1, with TRBD2 identical over 10 bases. The CDR3 runs to 14 residues. The germline V gene encodes CDR1 ENHRY and CDR2 SYGVKD. The junction had 1 base not matched to a gene; V was cut back by 4 bases and J by 4 bases. CDR3 in amino acids: CAISVAGGYNEQFF. The CDR3 DNA follows: TGTGCCATCAGTGTAGCGGGAGGTTACAATGAGCAGTTCTTC.

There are a few counts of this clone. The gene calls are TRBV7-9 and TRBJ2-7; TRBD1 aligns across 8 bases. CDR3 length equals 15 residues. Trimming removed 5 bases from V and 2 bases from J; junction bases left unmatched: 8. Germline loops: CDR1 SEHNR, CDR2 FQNEAQ (reference sequence). CDR3 protein: CASSPQGVTAYEQYF. Here the CDR3 DNA reads TGTGCCAGCAGCCCACAGGGGGTTACGGCCTACGAGCAGTACTTC.

In its sample, this clone was seen a few times. V and J are TRBV19 and TRBJ2-2; the match to TRBD1 covers 7 bases. J was trimmed by 4 bases and V by 5 bases; bases with no gene match: 7. The germline CDR1 and CDR2 sequences are LNHDA and SQIVND (reference sequence). The CDR3 contains 15 residues. This CDR3 reads CASSAETGSTGELFF. The CDR3 nucleotides read TGTGCCAGTAGTGCCGAGACAGGGAGCACCGGGGAGCTGTTTTTT.

With respect to this clone: The junction departs from germline at one end; a sequencing error may be responsible. The chain combines TRBV7-7 with TRBJ2-1, with D maybe TRBD2 (6 bases). Germline lookup yields CDR1 SSHAT and CDR2 FNYEAQ (reference sequence). This CDR3 has 15 amino acids. CDR3 sequence: CASSLELAAYNEQFF. DNA of the CDR3: TGTGCTAGCAGCTTAGAGTTAGCGGCCTACAATGAGCAGTTCTTC.